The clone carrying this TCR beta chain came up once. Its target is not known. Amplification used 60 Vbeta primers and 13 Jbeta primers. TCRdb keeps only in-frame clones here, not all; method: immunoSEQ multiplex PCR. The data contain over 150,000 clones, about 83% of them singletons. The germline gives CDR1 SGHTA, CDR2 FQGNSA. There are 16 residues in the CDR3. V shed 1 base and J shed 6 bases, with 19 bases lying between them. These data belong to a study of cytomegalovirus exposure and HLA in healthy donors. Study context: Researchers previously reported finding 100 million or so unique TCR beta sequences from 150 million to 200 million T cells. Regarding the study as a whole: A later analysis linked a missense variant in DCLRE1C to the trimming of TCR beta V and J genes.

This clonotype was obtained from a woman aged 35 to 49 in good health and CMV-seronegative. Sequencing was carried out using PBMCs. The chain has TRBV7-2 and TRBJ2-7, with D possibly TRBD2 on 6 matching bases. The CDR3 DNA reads TGTGCCAGCAGCTTAGGCGGGAAACTCTCTTCCCCCGAGCAGTACTTC. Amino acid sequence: CASSLGGKLSSPEQYF.